The clone carrying this T cell receptor (beta chain) was picked up a small number of times. The target antigen is unknown. Trimming stripped 5 bases from V and 3 bases from J, with 11 bases between. The CDR3 is 13 residues long. CDR1 and CDR2 from the germline V gene are DFQATT and SNEGSKA (reference sequence). Then a second PCR, running about 6 to 12 cycles, was carried out with a sample-barcoded 5' primer and a J-beta primer mix. Each TCR beta cDNA got a 12-nucleotide random molecular identifier. All samples yielded 2.5 million or more CDR3-containing paired-end reads. TCRdb reprocessed the 5' RACE reads via MiXCR and lists one record per CDR3 protein. This table has 1.8 million or so distinct CDR3 sequences, approximately 39% appearing once. The record originates from a study of blood T cells in healthy people across ages. Regarding the study as a whole: TCR beta diversity, measured per million T cells, fell in a roughly linear way with age.

This chain uses TRBV20-1 with TRBJ1-5; D is unresolved. This receptor was taken from a human donor in good health. Sequenced: blood. CDR3 in amino acids: CSARTTYNQPQHF. The CDR3 bases are TGCAGTGCTCGCACAACTTACAATCAGCCCCAGCATTTT.